This T cell receptor beta chain derives from a study of blood T cell repertoires in COVID-19. Clones were sequenced by immunoSEQ multiplex PCR, and TCRdb holds only the in-frame ones, with some missing. The data hold about 40,000 clones, with roughly nine tenths observed a single time. CDR3 length: 13 amino acids. With 2 bases clipped from V and 5 bases from J, the junction kept 1 base outside the gene matches. Germline CDR1 reads SQVTM; CDR2 reads ANQGSEA. The clonotype comes from a man between 50 and 59 years old in a cohort sampled during active COVID-19. Sequenced material: peripheral blood. The chain links TRBV29-1 to TRBJ2-3, with 10 bases matching TRBD2. CDR3 bases: TGCAGCGTTGAAACTAGCGGGGTAGATACGCAGTATTTT. It codes for CSVETSGVDTQYF.